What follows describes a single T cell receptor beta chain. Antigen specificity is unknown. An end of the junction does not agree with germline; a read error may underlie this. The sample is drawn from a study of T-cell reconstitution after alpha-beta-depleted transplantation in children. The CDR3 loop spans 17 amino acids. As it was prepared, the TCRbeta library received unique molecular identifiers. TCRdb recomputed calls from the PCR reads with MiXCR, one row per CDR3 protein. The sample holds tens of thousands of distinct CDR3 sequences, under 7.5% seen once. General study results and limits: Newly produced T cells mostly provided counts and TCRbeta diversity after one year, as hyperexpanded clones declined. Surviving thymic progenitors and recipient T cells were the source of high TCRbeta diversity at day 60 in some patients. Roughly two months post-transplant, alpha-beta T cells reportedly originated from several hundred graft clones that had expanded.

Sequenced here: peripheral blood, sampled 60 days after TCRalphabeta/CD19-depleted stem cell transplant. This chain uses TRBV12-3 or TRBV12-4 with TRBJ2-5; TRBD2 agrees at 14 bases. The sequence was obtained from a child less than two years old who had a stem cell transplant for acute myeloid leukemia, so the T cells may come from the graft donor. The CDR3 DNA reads TGTACCAGCAGTTTCCCGCCGGGACTAGCGGGAGAAGAGACCCAGTACTTC. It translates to CTSSFPPGLAGEETQYF.